This T cell receptor (beta chain) stems from a study of blood T cell repertoires in COVID-19. Study-wide context: The analysed material was cDNA or gDNA that came from T cells, B-cell-depleted T cells, or PBMCs.

Authors' data handling: It was from reference gene primer amplification that nucleated cell counts were estimated. Profiling relied on immunoSEQ multiplex PCR, and the TCRdb table lists in-frame clones only, not all of them. The V and J calls and clone size were taken over from that table, and D and trimming were inferred from the DNA. The table lists about 140,000 clones, around 89% of them singletons, with roughly 2.5% in the top ten. With V trimmed by 4 bases and J by 5 bases, 6 bases remained unmatched. Germline assignment: CDR1 LGHNA and CDR2 YNFKEQ. The CDR3 is 14 residues long. The chain combines TRBV4-2 with TRBJ2-7; TRBD2 agrees at 9 bases. The receptor was derived from a human donor with COVID-19, enrolled during active disease. The donor label of this sample is uncertain. Sample: peripheral blood. The CDR3: CASSLGGGVHEQYF. The CDR3 DNA is TGTGCCAGCAGCCTGGGCGGGGGGGTCCACGAGCAGTACTTC.